These 2 T cell receptor beta chains came from one sample sequenced in a study of long-term antiretroviral therapy in people with HIV. Run at survey level, the immunoSEQ assay was version v3.0. The table came from immunoSEQ multiplex PCR; TCRdb's copy has only in-frame clones and leaves some out. The table shows over 30,000 clones, with approximately 84% occurring only once. Specimen: unsorted PBMCs, collected 3.1 years after starting antiretroviral therapy. Every receptor here comes from a woman aged 45-65 years with HIV.

This chain joins TRBV7-9 and TRBJ1-3; D may be TRBD1 (6 bases). The CDR3 sequence is 14 residues long. Looked up from germline, CDR1 is SEHNR and CDR2 is FQNEAQ (reference sequence). V lost 3 bases and J 1 base, leaving 7 bases between the germline ends. The CDR3 coding sequence is TGTGCCAGCAGCTTGGGGACATCTGGAAACACCATATATTTT. Protein sequence: CASSLGTSGNTIYF. Full variable domain (rest looked up from reference TRBV7-9 and TRBJ1-3): DTGVSQNPRHKITKRGQNVTFRCDPISEHNRLYWYRQTLGQGPEFLTYFQNEAQLEKSRLLSDRFSAERPKGSFSTLEIQRTEQGDSAMYLCASSLGTSGNTIYFGEGSWLTVV.

The chain uses TRBV27 and TRBJ1-6; perhaps TRBD1 as D (5 bases). The germline V gene has CDR1 MNHEY and CDR2 SMNVEV (reference sequence). The V and J ends lost 4 bases and 6 bases respectively, with 10 bases between them. The CDR3 is made up of 14 amino acids. CDR3 in DNA: TGTGCCAGCAGTTGGGGACCTACTAATTCACCCCTCCACTTT. Its protein product is CASSWGPTNSPLHF.